The rows below give T cell receptor beta chains drawn from one sample of a study of T cells in Graves' hyperthyroidism and ophthalmopathy. MiXCR, applied by TCRdb to the multiplex PCR reads, yields one record per CDR3 protein. The repertoire holds some 500,000 distinct CDR3 sequences, less than 25% seen once, with around 10% in the top ten. The sequenced sample consisted of blood. The receptors were gathered from a woman aged 25 to 39 with Graves' ophthalmopathy. Both conserved end residues are part of each CDR3. Each record gives: V gene, CDR3 protein.

V gene: TRBV30; CDR3 protein: CAWSLNYRGADTEAFF
V gene: TRBV7-2; CDR3 protein: CASSIRQGTGELFF
V gene: TRBV6-1; CDR3 protein: CASSGTGNSNQPQHF
V gene: TRBV30; CDR3 protein: CAWSVLVSNYGYTF
V gene: TRBV5-4; CDR3 protein: CASSFLVGPGANVLTF
V gene: TRBV12-3/TRBV12-4; CDR3 protein: CASRGQGAVEQYF
V gene: TRBV5-1; CDR3 protein: CASSLEGTGKDF
V gene: TRBV12-3/TRBV12-4; CDR3 protein: CASSLGAVVYGYTF
V gene: TRBV14; CDR3 protein: CASSQPTGFTEAFF
V gene: TRBV6-5; CDR3 protein: CASSYSWNMNTEAFF
V gene: TRBV6-5; CDR3 protein: CASSYASGTGVFYGYTF
V gene: TRBV7-3; CDR3 protein: CASSLEGQGIGETQYF
V gene: TRBV11-2; CDR3 protein: CASSIPGSGQPQHF
V gene: TRBV5-1; CDR3 protein: CASSTYQGSYEQYF
V gene: TRBV28; CDR3 protein: CATTPGDLRKNTEAFF
V gene: TRBV4-1; CDR3 protein: CASSQAGLAGFEQYF
V gene: TRBV2; CDR3 protein: CASTSGTGIQETQYF
V gene: TRBV6-2/TRBV6-3; CDR3 protein: CASSYSGPGASDPTGELFF
V gene: TRBV12-3/TRBV12-4; CDR3 protein: CASSVGTGLLYEQYF
V gene: TRBV15; CDR3 protein: CATSSRRAYEQYF
V gene: TRBV6-5; CDR3 protein: CASSYNLNTEAFF
V gene: TRBV12-3/TRBV12-4; CDR3 protein: CASSETSLFGETQYF
V gene: TRBV2; CDR3 protein: CASSGTSGGARETQYF
V gene: TRBV27; CDR3 protein: CASSLSMSQTMNTEAFF
V gene: TRBV6-1; CDR3 protein: CASSATGFPQNTEAFF
V gene: TRBV6-5; CDR3 protein: CASRGGAALGTGELFF
V gene: TRBV12-3/TRBV12-4; CDR3 protein: CASSRALRELSYEQYF
V gene: TRBV29-1; CDR3 protein: CSGKARRVTEAFF
V gene: TRBV2; CDR3 protein: CASSATHKDTQYF
V gene: TRBV6-2/TRBV6-3; CDR3 protein: CASSDPPLGFYEQYF
V gene: TRBV12-3/TRBV12-4; CDR3 protein: CASSLRQGADGYSF
V gene: TRBV11-1; CDR3 protein: CASSPRVGAGDRTYGYTF
V gene: TRBV6-2/TRBV6-3; CDR3 protein: CASTRSGRGSYEQYF
V gene: TRBV6-5; CDR3 protein: CASSYGGGGPSDEQYF
V gene: TRBV28; CDR3 protein: CASSSPGQFSYEQYF
V gene: TRBV12-3/TRBV12-4; CDR3 protein: CASSSTWTGANTGELFF
V gene: TRBV20-1; CDR3 protein: CSAIDRGLYEQYF
V gene: TRBV12-3/TRBV12-4; CDR3 protein: CASSLNRRTGELFF
V gene: TRBV30; CDR3 protein: CAWRAGSSYEQYF
V gene: TRBV5-4; CDR3 protein: CASSKGQGLDEQYF
V gene: TRBV11-2; CDR3 protein: CASSLGRTGAHVF
V gene: TRBV7-3; CDR3 protein: CASSPLPGEQYF
V gene: TRBV2; CDR3 protein: CASGDSGAAGSDYEQYF
V gene: TRBV7-3; CDR3 protein: CASSSYGGGGGSSNYNEQFF
V gene: TRBV25-1; CDR3 protein: CASSEARGHSYEQYF
V gene: TRBV19; CDR3 protein: CASSIGRVLGEQYF
V gene: TRBV6-5; CDR3 protein: CASSYRGRANTIYF
V gene: TRBV15; CDR3 protein: CATSRDQGRTGNTIYF
V gene: TRBV19; CDR3 protein: CASSLVRTDTQYF
V gene: TRBV7-2; CDR3 protein: CASSSLVGLHEQYF
V gene: TRBV25-1; CDR3 protein: CASSVGEAGELFF
V gene: TRBV11-2; CDR3 protein: CASSFRTSGEIQETQYF
V gene: TRBV2; CDR3 protein: CASSLGPPTSGQETQYF
V gene: TRBV28; CDR3 protein: CASSLPRTWGQETQYF